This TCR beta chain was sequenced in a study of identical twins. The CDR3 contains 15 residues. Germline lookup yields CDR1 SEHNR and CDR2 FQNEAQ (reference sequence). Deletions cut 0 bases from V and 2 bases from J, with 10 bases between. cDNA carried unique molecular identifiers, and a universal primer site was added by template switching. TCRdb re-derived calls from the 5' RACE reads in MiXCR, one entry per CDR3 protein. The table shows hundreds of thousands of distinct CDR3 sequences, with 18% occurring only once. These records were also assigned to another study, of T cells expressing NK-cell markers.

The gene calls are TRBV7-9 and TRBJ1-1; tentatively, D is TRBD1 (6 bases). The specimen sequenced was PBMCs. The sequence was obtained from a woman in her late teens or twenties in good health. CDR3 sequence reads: CASSLATGTNTEAFF. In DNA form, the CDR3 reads TGTGCCAGCAGCTTAGCGACCGGGACAAACACTGAAGCTTTCTTT.